This TCR beta chain is drawn from a study of beta chain features in type 1 diabetes. The CDR3 runs 16 residues. CDR1 MGHRA and CDR2 YSYEKL come from the germline V gene. The sample holds a few counts of this clone. Sequenced material consisted of expressed TCRB transcripts (all of the isolated RNA was reverse transcribed). Assay: immunoSEQ multiplex PCR; the TCRdb copy retains only in-frame clones and omits some. The table shows 350,000 to 450,000 clones, with 14% occurring only once. The sequenced sample consisted of naive CD4+ T cells from blood. This chain joins TRBV4-1 and TRBJ2-5; D may be TRBD2 (6 bases). The J call may be in error: the DNA end matches TRBJ2-7 better. This TCR was recovered from a man aged 30-40 years in good health. CDR3 protein: CASSQESGVRFYEQYF. The CDR3 DNA reads TGCGCCAGCAGCCAAGAATCGGGGGTGAGATTCTACGAGCAGTACTTC.